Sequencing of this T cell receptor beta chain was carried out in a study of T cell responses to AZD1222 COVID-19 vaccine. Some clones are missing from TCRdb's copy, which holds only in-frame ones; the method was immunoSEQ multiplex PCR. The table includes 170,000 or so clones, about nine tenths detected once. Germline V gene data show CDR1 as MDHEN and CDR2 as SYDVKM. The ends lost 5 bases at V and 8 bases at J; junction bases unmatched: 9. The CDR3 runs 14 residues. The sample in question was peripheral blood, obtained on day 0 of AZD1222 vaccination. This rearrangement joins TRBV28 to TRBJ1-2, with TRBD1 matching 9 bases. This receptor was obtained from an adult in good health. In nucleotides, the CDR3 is TGTGCCAGCAGTACAACAGGGGGCATGGGGGGCTACACCTTC. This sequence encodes CASSTTGGMGGYTF.